This paragraph reports one T cell receptor beta chain. This sample stems from a study of T cell responses to AZD1222 COVID-19 vaccine. Trimming pared 0 bases from V and 0 bases from J, leaving 8 bases between. The length of the CDR3 is 15 residues. From germline, CDR1 is SGHDT and CDR2 YYEEEE. Assay: immunoSEQ multiplex PCR; the TCRdb copy retains only in-frame clones and omits some. The sample consists of roughly 140,000 clones, approximately 89% of them appearing once. This sample comprised peripheral blood, obtained on day 0 of AZD1222 vaccination. This receptor was identified in an adult in good health. The rearrangement uses TRBV5-6 and TRBJ2-3, with a possible D match to TRBD2 (6 bases). The CDR3 region is CASSLDGTSTDTQYF. The DNA for the CDR3 is TGTGCCAGCAGCTTGGACGGGACTAGCACAGATACGCAGTATTTT.